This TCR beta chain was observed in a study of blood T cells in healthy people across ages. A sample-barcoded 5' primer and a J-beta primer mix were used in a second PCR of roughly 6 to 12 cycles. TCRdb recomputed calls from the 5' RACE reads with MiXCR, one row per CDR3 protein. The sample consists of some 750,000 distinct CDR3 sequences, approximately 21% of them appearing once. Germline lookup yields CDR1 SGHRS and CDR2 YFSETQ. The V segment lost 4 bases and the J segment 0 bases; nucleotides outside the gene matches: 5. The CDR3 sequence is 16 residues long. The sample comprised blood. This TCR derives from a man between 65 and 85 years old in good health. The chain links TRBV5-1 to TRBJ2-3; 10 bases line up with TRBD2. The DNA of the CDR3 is TGCGCCAGCAGCCCCCTTAGCGGGGGGAGCACAGATACGCAGTATTTT. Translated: CASSPLSGGSTDTQYF. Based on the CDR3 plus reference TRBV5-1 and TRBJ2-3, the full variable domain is KAGVTQTPRYLIKTRGQQVTLSCSPISGHRSVSWYQQTPGQGLQFLFEYFSETQRNKGNFPGRFSGRQFSNSRSEMNVSTLELGDSALYLCASSPLSGGSTDTQYFGPGTRLTVL.